A selection of T cell receptor beta chains follows, all from one sample in a study of shared clonotypes between healthy human individuals. Assay: immunoSEQ multiplex PCR; the TCRdb copy retains only in-frame clones and omits some. The data contain approximately 1,000,000 clones, roughly 80% of them singletons. The sample was memory CD4+ T cells from PBMCs. All receptors come from a man younger than 35 in good health. Some clones in this sample may be carry-over from other donors' samples. The CDR3 runs from the conserved cysteine through the conserved F or W. A D gene is named only where the DNA matches it firmly. Clone size is shown for a subset of rows, as once, few, many or a class of expanded clone.

size,D,J,V,DNA,CDR3
.,.,TRBJ1-2,TRBV5-1,TGCGCCAGCAGCTTGGGGGAAGGCTATGGCTACACCTTC,CASSLGEGYGYTF
.,TRBD2,TRBJ2-7,TRBV2,TGTGCCAGCAGTAACGGGGGGGCGAGTGGCGAGCAGTACTTC,CASSNGGASGEQYF
many,.,TRBJ2-5,TRBV28,TGTGCCAGCAGTTTAGGGGGCGGGGTCGGGACAAAAGAGACCCAGTACTTC,CASSLGGGVGTKETQYF
.,.,TRBJ1-4,TRBV28,TGTGCCAGCAGCCTTGCGGGGGTGTATGAAAAACTGTTTTTT,CASSLAGVYEKLFF
few,.,TRBJ2-7,TRBV27,TGTGCCAGCAGTTTACAGGCAGGGGCGAGCTACGAGCAGTACTTC,CASSLQAGASYEQYF
.,TRBD2,TRBJ2-1,TRBV7-9,TGTGCCAGCAGCTTAGCGCTACGGGAGGGGGACAATGAGCAGTTCTTC,CASSLALREGDNEQFF
.,.,TRBJ2-7,TRBV10-2,TGCGCCAGATCCGCTGGACCTGGCCCTTACGAGCAGTACTTC,CARSAGPGPYEQYF
.,.,TRBJ2-7,TRBV29-1,TGCAGCGTTGTCCCCCCGGGGGCTCAGGGGCAGGGGCAGTACTTC,CSVVPPGAQGQGQYF
.,TRBD2,TRBJ2-1,TRBV5-1,TGCGCCAGCAGCTCGACTAGCGGGGATGTTGAGCAGTTCTTC,CASSSTSGDVEQFF
.,.,TRBJ2-7,TRBV6-5,TGTGCCAGCAGATGGGTCGGGGGCGAGCAGTACTTC,CASRWVGGEQYF
.,.,TRBJ2-2,TRBV6-5,TGTGCCAGCAGGCAGAGTCCCGGGGAGCTGTTTTTT,CASRQSPGELFF
.,.,TRBJ1-1,TRBV6-5,TGTGCCAGCAGGGCCGGGGCAGGGGAGAAACGTGAAGCTTTCTTT,CASRAGAGEKREAFF
.,TRBD2,TRBJ2-7,TRBV6-1,TGTGCCAGCAGTGATGGACTAGCGGCATTAACCTACGAGCAGTACTTC,CASSDGLAALTYEQYF
.,.,TRBJ1-2,TRBV4-2,TGTGCCAGCAGCCTTCAAACCGAGGGAAGCTATGGCTACACCTTC,CASSLQTEGSYGYTF
.,.,TRBJ1-4,TRBV6-1,TGTGCCAGCAGAGTAGGGCCTGGTGAAAAACTGTTTTTT,CASRVGPGEKLFF
.,.,TRBJ2-4,TRBV15,TGTGCCACCAGCAGTACAGGGAGGGCGGGAAACATTCAGTACTTC,CATSSTGRAGNIQYF
.,.,TRBJ2-2,TRBV2,TGTGCCAGCAGTGTGCAGGGTACCGGGGAGCTGTTTTTT,CASSVQGTGELFF
few,.,TRBJ1-1,TRBV2,TGTGCCAGCAGTGAAGAAGGGGAAGCTTTCTTT,CASSEEGEAFF
.,.,TRBJ1-6,TRBV27,TGTGCCATCAGTTCCTACCCGACACAATTCGTCCCCCTCCACTTT,CAISSYPTQFVPLHF
.,.,TRBJ1-5,TRBV7-3,TGTGCCAGCAGCTTATTGGGGCGCGGGCAACCCCAGCATTTT,CASSLLGRGQPQHF
.,.,TRBJ2-5,TRBV7-3,TGTGCCAGCAGCTCCCGGATACGAGGGACAACGGGATGGGAGACCCAGTACTTC,CASSSRIRGTTGWETQYF
few,.,TRBJ1-2,TRBV2,TGTGCCAGCAGTGAAAGGACGGGCGTCTATGGCTACACCTTC,CASSERTGVYGYTF
.,.,TRBJ1-4,TRBV30,TGTGCCTGGTCCCAGGGGCTGGGGGTGGGAAAACTGTTTTTT,CAWSQGLGVGKLFF
.,.,TRBJ2-2,TRBV2,TGTGCCAGCACCTACCTGGGGGCCGGGGAGCTGTTTTTT,CASTYLGAGELFF
many,TRBD2,TRBJ2-7,TRBV6-5,TGTGCCAGCAGTTACGGGAGGCTAGCGGGAGTCGGGCAGTACTTC,CASSYGRLAGVGQYF